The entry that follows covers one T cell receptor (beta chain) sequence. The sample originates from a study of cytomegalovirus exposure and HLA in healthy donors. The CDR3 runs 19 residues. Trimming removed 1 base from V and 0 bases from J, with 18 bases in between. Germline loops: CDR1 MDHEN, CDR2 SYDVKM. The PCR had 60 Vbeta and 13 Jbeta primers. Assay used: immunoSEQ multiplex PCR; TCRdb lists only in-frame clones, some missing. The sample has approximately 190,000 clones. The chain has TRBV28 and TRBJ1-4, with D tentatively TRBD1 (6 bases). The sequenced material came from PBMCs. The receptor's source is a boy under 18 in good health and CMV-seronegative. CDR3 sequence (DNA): TGTGCCAGCAGTTTATTGGGGCCGCAGGGGAGCGCAACTAATGAAAAACTGTTTTTT. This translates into CASSLLGPQGSATNEKLFF.